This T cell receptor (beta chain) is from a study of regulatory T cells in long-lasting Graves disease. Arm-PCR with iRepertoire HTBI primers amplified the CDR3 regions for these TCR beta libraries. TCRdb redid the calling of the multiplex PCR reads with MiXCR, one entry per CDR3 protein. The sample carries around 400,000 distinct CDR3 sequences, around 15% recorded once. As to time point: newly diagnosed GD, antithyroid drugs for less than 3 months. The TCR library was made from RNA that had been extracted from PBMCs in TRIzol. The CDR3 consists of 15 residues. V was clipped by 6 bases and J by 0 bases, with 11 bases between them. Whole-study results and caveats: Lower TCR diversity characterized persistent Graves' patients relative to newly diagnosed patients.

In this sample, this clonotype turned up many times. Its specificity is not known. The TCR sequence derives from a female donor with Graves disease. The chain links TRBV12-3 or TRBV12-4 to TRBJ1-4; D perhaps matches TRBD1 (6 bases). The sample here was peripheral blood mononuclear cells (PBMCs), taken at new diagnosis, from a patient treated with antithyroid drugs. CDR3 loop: CASRRTEATNEKLFF. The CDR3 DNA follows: TGTGCCAGCAGGCGGACAGAAGCAACTAATGAAAAACTGTTTTTT.